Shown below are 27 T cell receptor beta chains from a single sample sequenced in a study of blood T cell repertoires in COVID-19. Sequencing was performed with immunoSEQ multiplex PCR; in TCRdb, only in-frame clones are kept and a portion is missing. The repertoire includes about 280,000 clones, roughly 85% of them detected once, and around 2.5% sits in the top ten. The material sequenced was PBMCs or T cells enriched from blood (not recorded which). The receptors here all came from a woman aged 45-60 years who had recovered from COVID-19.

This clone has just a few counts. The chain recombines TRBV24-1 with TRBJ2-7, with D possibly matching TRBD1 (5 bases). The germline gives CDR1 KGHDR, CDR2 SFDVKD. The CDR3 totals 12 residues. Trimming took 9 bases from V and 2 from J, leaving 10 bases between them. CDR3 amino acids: CATQGRAYEQYF. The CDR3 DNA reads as TGTGCCACCCAGGGCCGCGCCTACGAGCAGTACTTC.

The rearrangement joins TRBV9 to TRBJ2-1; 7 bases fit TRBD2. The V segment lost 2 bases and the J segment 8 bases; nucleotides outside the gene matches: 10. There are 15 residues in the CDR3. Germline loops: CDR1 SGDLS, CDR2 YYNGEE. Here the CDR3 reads CASSVLAGAWYEQFF. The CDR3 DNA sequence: TGTGCCAGCAGCGTCTTGGCGGGAGCCTGGTATGAGCAGTTCTTC. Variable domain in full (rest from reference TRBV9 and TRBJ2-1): DSGVTQTPKHLITATGQRVTLRCSPRSGDLSVYWYQQSLDQGLQFLIQYYNGEERAKGNILERFSAQQFPDLHSELNLSSLELGDSALYFCASSVLAGAWYEQFFGPGTRLTVL.

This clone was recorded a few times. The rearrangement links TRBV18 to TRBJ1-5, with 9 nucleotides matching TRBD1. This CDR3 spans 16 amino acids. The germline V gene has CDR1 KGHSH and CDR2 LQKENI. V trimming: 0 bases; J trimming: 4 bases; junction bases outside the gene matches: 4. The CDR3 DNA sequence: TGTGCCAGCTCACCACCCGGGACAGGGCAGAATCAGCCCCAGCATTTT. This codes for CASSPPGTGQNQPQHF.

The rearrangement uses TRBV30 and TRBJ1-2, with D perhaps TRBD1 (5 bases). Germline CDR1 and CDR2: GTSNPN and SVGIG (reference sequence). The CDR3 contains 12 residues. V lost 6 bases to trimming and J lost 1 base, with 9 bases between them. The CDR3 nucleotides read TGTGCCTGTGGGGCCCGTAACTATGGCTACACCTTC. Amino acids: CACGARNYGYTF.

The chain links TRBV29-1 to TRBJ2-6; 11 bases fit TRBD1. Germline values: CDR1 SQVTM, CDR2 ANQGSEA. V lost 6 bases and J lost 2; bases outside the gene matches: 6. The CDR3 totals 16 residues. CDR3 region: CSVSGTGGAGANVLTF. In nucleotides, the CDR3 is TGCAGCGTATCCGGGACAGGGGGAGCTGGGGCCAACGTCCTGACTTTC.

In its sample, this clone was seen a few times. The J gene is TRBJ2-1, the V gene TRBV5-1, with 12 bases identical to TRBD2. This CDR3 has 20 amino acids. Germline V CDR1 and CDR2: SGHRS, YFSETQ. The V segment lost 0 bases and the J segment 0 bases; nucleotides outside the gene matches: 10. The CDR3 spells CASSLVVLAGGRSSYNEQFF. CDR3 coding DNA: TGCGCCAGCAGCTTGGTGGTACTAGCGGGGGGACGAAGCTCCTACAATGAGCAGTTCTTC.

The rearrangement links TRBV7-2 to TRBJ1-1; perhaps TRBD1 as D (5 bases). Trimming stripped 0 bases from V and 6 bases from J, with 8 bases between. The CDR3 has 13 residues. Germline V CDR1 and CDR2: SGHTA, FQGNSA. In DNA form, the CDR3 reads TGTGCCAGCAGCTTAGCTCAGGGATCTGAAGCTTTCTTT. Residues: CASSLAQGSEAFF.

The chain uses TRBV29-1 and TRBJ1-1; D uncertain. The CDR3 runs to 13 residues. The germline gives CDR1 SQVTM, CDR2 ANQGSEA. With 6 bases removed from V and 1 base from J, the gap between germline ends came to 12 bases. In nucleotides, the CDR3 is TGCAGCGTAGCCGTCCTCACGAACACTGAAGCTTTCTTT. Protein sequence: CSVAVLTNTEAFF.

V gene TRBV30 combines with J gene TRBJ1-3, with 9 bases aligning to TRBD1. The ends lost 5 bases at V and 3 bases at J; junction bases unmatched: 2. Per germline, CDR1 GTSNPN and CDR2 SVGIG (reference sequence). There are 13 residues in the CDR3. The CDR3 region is CAWDRGFGNTIYF. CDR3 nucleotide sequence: TGTGCCTGGGACAGGGGGTTTGGAAACACCATATATTTT.

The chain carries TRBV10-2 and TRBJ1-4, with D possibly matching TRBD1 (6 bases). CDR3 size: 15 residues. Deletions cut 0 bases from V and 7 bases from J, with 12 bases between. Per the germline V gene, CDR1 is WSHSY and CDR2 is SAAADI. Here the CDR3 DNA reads TGCGCCAGCAGTGAGTCCGGGGGGCGCGGTGAAAAACTGTTTTTT. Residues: CASSESGGRGEKLFF.

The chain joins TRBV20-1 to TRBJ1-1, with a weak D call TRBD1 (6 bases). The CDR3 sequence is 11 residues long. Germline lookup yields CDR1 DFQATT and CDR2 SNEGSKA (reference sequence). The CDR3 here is CRIGGASLGFF. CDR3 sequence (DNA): TGCAGGATAGGGGGGGCCTCACTGGGTTTCTTT.

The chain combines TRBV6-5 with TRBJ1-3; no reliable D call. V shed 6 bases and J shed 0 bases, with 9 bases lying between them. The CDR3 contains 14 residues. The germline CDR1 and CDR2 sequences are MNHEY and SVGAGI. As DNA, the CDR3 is TGTGCCAGCAGGAAGATACTCTCTGGAAACACCATATATTTT. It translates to CASRKILSGNTIYF.

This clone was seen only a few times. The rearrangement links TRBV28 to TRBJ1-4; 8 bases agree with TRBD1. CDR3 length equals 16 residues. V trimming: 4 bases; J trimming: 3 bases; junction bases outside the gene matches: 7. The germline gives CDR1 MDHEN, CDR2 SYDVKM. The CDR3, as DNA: TGTGCCAGCAGTTCGTGGACAGGGCCTTCTAATGAAAAACTGTTTTTT. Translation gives CASSSWTGPSNEKLFF.

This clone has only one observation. The CDR3 bases are TGTGCCACCAGGGCCTCAGGGGCCAATGAGCAGTTCTTC. Protein product: CATRASGANEQFF. This chain joins TRBV24-1 and TRBJ2-1; tentative D call: TRBD1 (6 bases). The V end lost 7 bases, the J end lost 6 bases, and 12 bases lay between the germline ends. The CDR3 length is 13 residues. The germline V gene encodes CDR1 KGHDR and CDR2 SFDVKD.

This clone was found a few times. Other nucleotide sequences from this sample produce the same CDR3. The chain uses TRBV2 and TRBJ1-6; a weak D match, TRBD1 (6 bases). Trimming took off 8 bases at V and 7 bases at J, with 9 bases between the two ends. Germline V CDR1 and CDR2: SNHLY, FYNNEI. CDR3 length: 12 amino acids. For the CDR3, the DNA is TGTGCCAGCCGGGACACCAATTCACCCCTCCACTTT. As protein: CASRDTNSPLHF.

In DNA form, the CDR3 reads TGTGCCAGCAGCTTAAGAGGGGGCGAAGCTTTCTTT. Encoded protein: CASSLRGGEAFF. V usage is TRBV11-1 and J usage is TRBJ1-1; 7 positions match TRBD1. Germline assignment: CDR1 SGHAT and CDR2 FQDESV (reference sequence). Trimming cost V 2 bases and J 8 bases; bases outside gene matches: 2. The CDR3 loop spans 12 amino acids.

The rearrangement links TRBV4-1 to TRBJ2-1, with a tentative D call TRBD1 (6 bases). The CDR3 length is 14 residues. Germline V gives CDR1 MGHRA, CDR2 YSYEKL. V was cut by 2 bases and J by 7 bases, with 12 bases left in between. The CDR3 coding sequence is TGCGCCAGCAGCCAACTCAGGGGCGGGAATGAGCAGTTCTTC. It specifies CASSQLRGGNEQFF.

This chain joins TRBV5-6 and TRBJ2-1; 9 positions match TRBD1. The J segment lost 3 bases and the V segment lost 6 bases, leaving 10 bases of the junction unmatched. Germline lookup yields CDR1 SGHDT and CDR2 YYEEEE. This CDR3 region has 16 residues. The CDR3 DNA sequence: TGTGCCAGCACCCAGTGGGGACAGGGATACTACAATGAGCAGTTCTTC. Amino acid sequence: CASTQWGQGYYNEQFF.

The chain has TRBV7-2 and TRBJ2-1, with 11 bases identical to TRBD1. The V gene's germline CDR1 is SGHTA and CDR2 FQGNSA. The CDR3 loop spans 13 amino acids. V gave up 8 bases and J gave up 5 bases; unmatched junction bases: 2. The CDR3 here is CASGQGANNEQFF. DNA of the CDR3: TGTGCCAGCGGACAGGGGGCAAACAATGAGCAGTTCTTC. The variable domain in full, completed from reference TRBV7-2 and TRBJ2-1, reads GAGVSQSPSNKVTEKGKDVELRCDPISGHTALYWYRQSLGQGLEFLIYFQGNSAPDKSGLPSDRFSAERTGGSVSTLTIQRTQQEDSAVYLCASGQGANNEQFFGPGTRLTVL.

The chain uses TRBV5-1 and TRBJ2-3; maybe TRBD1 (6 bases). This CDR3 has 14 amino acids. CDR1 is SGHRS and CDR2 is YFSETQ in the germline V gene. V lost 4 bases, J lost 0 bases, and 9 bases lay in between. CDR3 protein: CASSMGTSTDTQYF. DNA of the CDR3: TGCGCCAGCAGCATGGGGACAAGCACAGATACGCAGTATTTT. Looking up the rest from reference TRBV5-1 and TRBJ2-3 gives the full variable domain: KAGVTQTPRYLIKTRGQQVTLSCSPISGHRSVSWYQQTPGQGLQFLFEYFSETQRNKGNFPGRFSGRQFSNSRSEMNVSTLELGDSALYLCASSMGTSTDTQYFGPGTRLTVL.

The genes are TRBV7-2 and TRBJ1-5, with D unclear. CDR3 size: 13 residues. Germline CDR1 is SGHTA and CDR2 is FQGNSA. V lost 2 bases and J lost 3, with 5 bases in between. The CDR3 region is CASSLQANQPQHF. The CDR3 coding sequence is TGTGCCAGCAGCTTACAGGCCAATCAGCCCCAGCATTTT.

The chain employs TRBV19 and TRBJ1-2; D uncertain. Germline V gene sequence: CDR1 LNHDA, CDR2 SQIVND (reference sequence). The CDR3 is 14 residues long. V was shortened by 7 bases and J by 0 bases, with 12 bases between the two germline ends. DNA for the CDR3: TGTGCCAGTATGGGCAGAAACCCTAACTATGGCTACACCTTC. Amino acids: CASMGRNPNYGYTF.

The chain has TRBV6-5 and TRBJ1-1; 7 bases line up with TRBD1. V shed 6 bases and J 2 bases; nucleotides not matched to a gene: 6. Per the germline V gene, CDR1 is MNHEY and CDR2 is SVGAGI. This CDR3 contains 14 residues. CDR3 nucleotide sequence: TGTGCCAGCAGCTTCCAGGGGGGCAACACTGAAGCTTTCTTT. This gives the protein CASSFQGGNTEAFF.

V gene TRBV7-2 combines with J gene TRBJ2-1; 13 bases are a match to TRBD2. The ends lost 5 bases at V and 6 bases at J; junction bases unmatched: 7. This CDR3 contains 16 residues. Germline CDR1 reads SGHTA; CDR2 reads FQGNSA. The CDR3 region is CASSTRTSGRSNEQFF. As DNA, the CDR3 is TGTGCCAGCAGCACGCGGACTAGCGGGAGAAGCAATGAGCAGTTCTTC.

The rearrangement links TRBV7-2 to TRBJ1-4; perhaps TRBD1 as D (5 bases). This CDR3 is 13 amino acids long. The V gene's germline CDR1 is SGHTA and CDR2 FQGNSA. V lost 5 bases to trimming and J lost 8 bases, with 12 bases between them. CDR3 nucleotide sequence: TGTGCCAGCAGCGTACGGGGGGAGGAAAAACTGTTTTTT. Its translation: CASSVRGEEKLFF.

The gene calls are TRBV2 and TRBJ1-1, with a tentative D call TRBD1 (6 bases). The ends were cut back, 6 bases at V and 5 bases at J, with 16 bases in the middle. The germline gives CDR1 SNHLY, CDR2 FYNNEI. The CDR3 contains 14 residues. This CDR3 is CASSPRGEGTEAFF. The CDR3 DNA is TGTGCCAGCAGCCCCAGGGGAGAAGGAACTGAAGCTTTCTTT.

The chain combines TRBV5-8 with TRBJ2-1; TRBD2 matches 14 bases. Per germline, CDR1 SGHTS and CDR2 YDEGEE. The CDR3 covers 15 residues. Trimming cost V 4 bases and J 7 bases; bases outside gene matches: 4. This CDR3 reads CASSRGLAGVNEQFF. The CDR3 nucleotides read TGTGCCAGCAGCAGGGGACTAGCGGGAGTGAATGAGCAGTTCTTC.